Listed here is a single T cell receptor (beta chain). As yet, its antigen is unknown. The V gene end was trimmed by 6 bases and the J gene end by 2 bases; junction bases not matched to a gene: 10. CDR1 KGHSH and CDR2 LQKENI come from the germline V gene. This CDR3 is built from 16 residues. These data are taken from a study of T cell responses to AZD1222 COVID-19 vaccine. Profiling relied on immunoSEQ multiplex PCR, and the TCRdb table lists in-frame clones only, not all of them. There are approximately 120,000 clones in the sample; roughly nine tenths occur only once, and more than 4% lies in the top ten. Study-wide findings and caveats: Most donors were white British, females outnumbered males, and clonal diversity was possibly underestimated. CD4 TCRs covered the whole spike, strongest at regions 160-218 and 743-854. Variant regions that are unmutated are reportedly the target of nearly half of spike-specific TCRs. The repertoires were collected only after the peak T cell response.

The source was peripheral blood, collected on day 0 of AZD1222 vaccination. The TCR originated in an adult in good health. The chain is built from TRBV18 and TRBJ2-3; 8 nucleotides match TRBD2. This chain's CDR3 is CASSPPQGLVTDTQYF. CDR3 DNA sequence: TGTGCCAGCTCGCCCCCCCAGGGACTAGTCACAGATACGCAGTATTTT.